This T cell receptor beta chain was sequenced for a study of cytotoxic CD8 clonotypes in ibrutinib-treated CLL. Study observations and caveats: Clonality increased at ibrutinib response, then returned toward baseline at progression.

Regarding this clone: Its antigen is unknown.

The CDR3 is made up of 15 amino acids. Losses at the gene ends were 1 base for V and 2 bases for J; bases not matched to a gene: 5. Germline V lookup: CDR1 GTSNPN, CDR2 SVGIG (reference sequence). Measured with immunoSEQ multiplex PCR; TCRdb has only the in-frame clones, and not every one. In the table there are about 21,000 clones, approximately 81% of which are singletons. Material: PBMCs, obtained before ibrutinib treatment. The source of this sequence is a human donor with chronic lymphocytic leukemia. V and J are TRBV30 and TRBJ2-1, with 7 bases lining up with TRBD2. The CDR3 is CAWSGLAVTYNEQFF. DNA of the CDR3: TGTGCCTGGAGTGGTCTAGCGGTTACCTACAATGAGCAGTTCTTC.